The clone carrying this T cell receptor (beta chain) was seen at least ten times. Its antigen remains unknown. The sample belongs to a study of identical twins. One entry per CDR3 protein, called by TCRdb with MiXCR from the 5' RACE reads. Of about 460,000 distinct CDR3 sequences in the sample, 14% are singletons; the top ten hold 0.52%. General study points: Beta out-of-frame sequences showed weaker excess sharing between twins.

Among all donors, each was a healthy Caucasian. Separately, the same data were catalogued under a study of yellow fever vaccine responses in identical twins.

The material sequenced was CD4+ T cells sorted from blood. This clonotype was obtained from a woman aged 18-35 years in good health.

The CDR3 sequence: CASSGPFSGRLRTDTQYF. CDR3 bases: TGCGCCAGCAGCGGACCCTTTAGCGGGAGGCTTCGCACAGATACGCAGTATTTT. The V and J genes are TRBV5-1 and TRBJ2-3, with 10 bases lining up with TRBD2. With V trimmed by 4 bases and J by 1 base, 12 bases remained unmatched. CDR3 size: 18 residues. The germline V gene has CDR1 SGHRS and CDR2 YFSETQ.